This TCR beta chain was found in a study of blood T cell repertoires in COVID-19. Study overall: From the United States, Italy and Spain came samples of acute and convalescent COVID-19.

CDR1 and CDR2 from the germline V gene are LNHDA and SQIVND (reference sequence). This CDR3 spans 17 amino acids. With V trimmed by 0 bases and J by 5 bases, 9 bases remained unmatched. Source study methods: Reference gene primer amplification gave estimated nucleated cell counts. Generated by immunoSEQ multiplex PCR, the TCRdb table keeps only in-frame clones and is missing some. The V and J calls and clone size were taken over from that table, and D and trimming were inferred from the DNA. The repertoire holds some 99,000 clones, roughly 90% seen once, with more than 3.5% in the top ten. Patients in Seattle were enrolled during active infection, then followed longitudinally.

This receptor was obtained from a human donor with COVID-19, enrolled during active disease. The donor label of this sample is uncertain. This chain connects TRBV19 to TRBJ1-2; the match to TRBD1 covers 10 bases. The sequencing sample was made of peripheral blood. This CDR3 reads CASSIDHPRTGGYGYTF. The CDR3, as DNA: TGTGCCAGTAGTATAGATCATCCGCGGACAGGGGGATATGGCTACACCTTC. Using reference TRBV19 and TRBJ1-2 for the parts outside the CDR3, the full variable domain is DGGITQSPKYLFRKEGQNVTLSCEQNLNHDAMYWYRQDPGQGLRLIYYSQIVNDFQKGDIAEGYSVSREKKESFPLTVTSAQKNPTAFYLCASSIDHPRTGGYGYTFGSGTRLTVV.